Sequencing of this T cell receptor (beta chain) was carried out in a study of blood T cell repertoires in COVID-19. Study background: COVID-19 samples from acute and convalescent phases originated in the United States, Italy and Spain. PBMCs, B-cell-depleted T cells, or T cells were the source of the cDNA or gDNA that made up the material.

This clone has a single count. The CDR3 totals 17 residues. Trimming at V came to 5 bases and at J to 3 bases, leaving 7 bases not matched to a gene. Germline-derived CDR1 and CDR2 are SGHTA and FQGNSA. Original handling: Reference gene primers were amplified, and this amplification served to estimate nucleated cell counts. Repertoires were generated with immunoSEQ multiplex PCR, while TCRdb's copy carries only in-frame clones and drops some. The D gene and trimming were derived from the DNA, and the V and J assignments and clone size from that table. Of fewer than 450,000 clones in the sample, under 95% are singletons; the top ten hold roughly 3.4%.

The clonotype originates from a woman aged 18-29 years who had recovered from COVID-19. The sequenced sample was peripheral blood. The rearrangement uses TRBV7-2 and TRBJ2-6; 10 nucleotides align to TRBD1. The CDR3 sequence: CASSPGTGVYGANVLTF. The CDR3 DNA reads TGTGCCAGCAGCCCGGGGACAGGGGTTTATGGGGCCAACGTCCTGACTTTC.